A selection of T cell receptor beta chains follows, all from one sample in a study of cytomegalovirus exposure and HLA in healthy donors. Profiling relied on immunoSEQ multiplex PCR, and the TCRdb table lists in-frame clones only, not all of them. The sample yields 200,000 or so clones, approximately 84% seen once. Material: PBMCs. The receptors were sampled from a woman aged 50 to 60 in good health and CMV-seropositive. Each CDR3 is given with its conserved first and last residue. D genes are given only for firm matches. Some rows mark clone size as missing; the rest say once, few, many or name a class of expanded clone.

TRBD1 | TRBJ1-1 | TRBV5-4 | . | CASSSGTGATAEAFF | TGTGCCAGCAGCTCCGGGACAGGGGCGACGGCTGAAGCTTTCTTT
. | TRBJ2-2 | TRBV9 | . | CASSVRGMDTGELFF | TGTGCCAGCAGCGTAAGGGGCATGGACACCGGGGAGCTGTTTTTT
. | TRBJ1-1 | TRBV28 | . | CASSLTREAFF | TGTGCCAGCAGTTTGACCAGGGAAGCTTTCTTT
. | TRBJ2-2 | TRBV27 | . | CASRLQGSRTGELFF | TGTGCCAGCAGGCTCCAGGGATCTCGGACCGGGGAGCTGTTTTTT
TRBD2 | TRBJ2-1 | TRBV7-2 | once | CASSLFGYGGGLNEQFF | TGTGCCAGCAGCTTATTTGGGTACGGCGGGGGGCTCAATGAGCAGTTCTTC
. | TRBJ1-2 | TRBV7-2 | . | CASSPDSYGYTF | TGTGCCAGCAGCCCGGACAGCTATGGCTACACCTTC
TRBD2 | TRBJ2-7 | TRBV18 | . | CASSPPGLAGASYEQYF | TGTGCCAGCTCACCGCCGGGACTAGCGGGGGCATCCTACGAGCAGTACTTC
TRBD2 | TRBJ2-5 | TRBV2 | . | CASSRAGALQETQYF | TGTGCCAGCAGTAGAGCGGGGGCCCTCCAAGAGACCCAGTACTTC
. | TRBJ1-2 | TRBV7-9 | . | CASSLIDLYGYTF | TGTGCCAGCAGCTTAATAGATCTCTATGGCTACACCTTC
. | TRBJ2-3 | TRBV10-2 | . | CASRGLTIDTQYF | TGCGCCAGCAGGGGGCTTACGATAGATACGCAGTATTTT
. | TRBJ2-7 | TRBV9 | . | CASSPRAGPSYEQYF | TGTGCCAGCAGCCCCCGGGCAGGGCCATCCTACGAGCAGTACTTC
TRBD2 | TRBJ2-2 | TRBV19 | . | CASHGGANTGELFF | TGTGCCAGTCACGGGGGGGCGAACACCGGGGAGCTGTTTTTT
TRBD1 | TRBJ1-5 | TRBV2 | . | CASSTQGANQPQHF | TGTGCCAGCAGTACTCAGGGGGCGAATCAGCCCCAGCATTTT
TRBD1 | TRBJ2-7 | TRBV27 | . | CASSLRPKQGAYYEQYF | TGTGCCAGCAGTTTAAGGCCAAAACAGGGGGCTTACTACGAGCAGTACTTC
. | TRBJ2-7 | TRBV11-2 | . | CASLGAGSYEQYF | TGTGCCAGCCTCGGGGCGGGGTCCTACGAGCAGTACTTC
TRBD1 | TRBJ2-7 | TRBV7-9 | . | CSSSPISGTGAYEQYF | TGTTCCAGCAGCCCCATTTCCGGGACAGGGGCCTACGAGCAGTACTTC
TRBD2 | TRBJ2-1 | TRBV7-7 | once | CASSLDPAGGKQFF | TGTGCTAGCAGCTTAGATCCAGCGGGGGGTAAGCAGTTCTTC
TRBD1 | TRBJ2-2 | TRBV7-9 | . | CASSPPRQGANTGELFF | TGTGCCAGCAGCCCCCCCCGACAGGGGGCGAACACCGGGGAGCTGTTTTTT
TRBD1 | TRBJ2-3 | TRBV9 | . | CASSVGTDTDTQYF | TGTGCCAGCAGCGTGGGGACAGACACAGATACGCAGTATTTT
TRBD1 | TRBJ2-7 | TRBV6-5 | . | CASSPSGTVTYEQYF | TGTGCCAGCAGCCCGTCTGGGACAGTAACCTACGAGCAGTACTTC
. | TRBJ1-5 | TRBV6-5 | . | CASSYGGVGNQPQHF | TGTGCCAGCAGTTACGGGGGGGTCGGCAATCAGCCCCAGCATTTT
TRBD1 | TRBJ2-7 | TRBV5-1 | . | CASSITGTGSYEQYF | TGCGCCAGCAGCATCACCGGGACAGGGTCCTACGAGCAGTACTTC
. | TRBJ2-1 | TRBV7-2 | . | CASRPGGGLPNEQFF | TGTGCCAGCAGACCCGGGGGAGGTCTGCCTAATGAGCAGTTCTTC
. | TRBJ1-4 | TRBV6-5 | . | CASSYRQVGEKLFF | TGTGCCAGCAGTTACCGGCAGGTTGGGGAAAAACTGTTTTTT
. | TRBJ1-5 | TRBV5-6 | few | CASSLGTVNQPQHF | TGTGCCAGCAGCTTGGGGACTGTCAATCAGCCCCAGCATTTT
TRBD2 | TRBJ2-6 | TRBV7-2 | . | CASSGGGPGANVLTF | TGTGCCAGCAGTGGCGGGGGGCCGGGGGCCAACGTCCTGACTTTC
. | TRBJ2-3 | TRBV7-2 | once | CASSYYDSPDTQYF | TGTGCCAGCAGTTATTATGATAGCCCCGATACGCAGTATTTT
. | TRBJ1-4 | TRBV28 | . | CASSSRQINEKLFF | TGTGCCAGCAGTTCACGACAGATTAATGAAAAACTGTTTTTT
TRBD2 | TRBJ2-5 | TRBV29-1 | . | CSHRRERGETQYF | TGCAGCCACCGAAGAGAGCGGGGAGAGACCCAGTACTTC
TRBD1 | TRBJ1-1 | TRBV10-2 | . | CASSDLGTGAYTEAFF | TGCGCCAGCAGTGATTTGGGGACAGGGGCTTACACTGAAGCTTTCTTT
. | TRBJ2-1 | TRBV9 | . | CASSPPSGNDEQFF | TGTGCCAGCAGCCCCCCCTCCGGGAACGATGAGCAGTTCTTC
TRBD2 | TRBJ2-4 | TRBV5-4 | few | CASSLGGGSERIQYF | TGTGCCAGCAGCTTGGGGGGGGGTTCGGAACGAATTCAGTACTTC
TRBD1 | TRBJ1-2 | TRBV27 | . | CASSRAPGQLYGYTF | TGTGCCAGCAGCCGTGCTCCGGGACAGCTCTATGGCTACACCTTC
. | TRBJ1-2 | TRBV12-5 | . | CASCLDSNYGYTF | TGTGCTAGCTGTCTGGACAGTAACTATGGCTACACCTTC
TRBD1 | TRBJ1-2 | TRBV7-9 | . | CASSLVGQGSDFYGYTF | TGTGCCAGCAGCTTAGTGGGACAGGGGTCCGACTTCTATGGCTACACCTTC
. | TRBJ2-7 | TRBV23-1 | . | CASSQSGARGLSYEQYF | TGCGCCAGCAGTCAATCCGGGGCGAGGGGACTTTCCTACGAGCAGTACTTC
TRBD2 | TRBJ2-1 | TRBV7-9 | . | CASSTLSGGGGNEQFF | TGTGCCAGCAGTACGTTGTCCGGGGGGGGCGGGAATGAGCAGTTCTTC
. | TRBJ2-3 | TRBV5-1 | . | CASSLGGTHGTDTQYF | TGCGCCAGCAGCTTGGGCGGGACTCACGGCACAGATACGCAGTATTTT
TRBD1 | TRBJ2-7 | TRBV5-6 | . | CASSLVDRGRQYF | TGTGCCAGCAGCTTGGTGGACAGGGGGAGACAGTACTTC
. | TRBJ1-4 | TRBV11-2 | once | CASSHSGASTEKLFF | TGTGCCAGCAGTCATAGCGGTGCCAGCACGGAAAAACTGTTTTTT
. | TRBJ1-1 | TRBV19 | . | CASSMGLTNTEAFF | TGTGCCAGTAGTATGGGACTCACCAACACTGAAGCTTTCTTT
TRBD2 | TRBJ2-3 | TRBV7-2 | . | CASSAQGAGGPDTQYF | TGTGCCAGCAGCGCTCAGGGCGCGGGGGGCCCAGATACGCAGTATTTT
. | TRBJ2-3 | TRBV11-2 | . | CASSLGSVDTQYF | TGTGCCAGCAGCTTAGGTTCCGTGGATACGCAGTATTTT
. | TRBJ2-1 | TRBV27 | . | CASSFRATDEQFF | TGTGCCAGCAGTTTCCGAGCGACTGATGAGCAGTTCTTC
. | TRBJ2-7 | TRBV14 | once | CASSQVSTWYF | TGTGCCAGCAGCCAAGTGTCTACCTGGTACTTC
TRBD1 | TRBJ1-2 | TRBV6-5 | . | CASNPGQGINYGYTF | TGTGCCAGCAACCCGGGACAGGGGATTAACTATGGCTACACCTTC
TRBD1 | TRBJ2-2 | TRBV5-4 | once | CASSLQGVKLFF | TGTGCCAGCAGCTTGCAGGGGGTTAAGCTGTTTTTT
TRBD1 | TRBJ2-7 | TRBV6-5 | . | CASSYGDRGYEQYF | TGTGCCAGCAGTTACGGGGACAGGGGCTACGAGCAGTACTTC
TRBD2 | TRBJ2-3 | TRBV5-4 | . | CASSGTILAGSTDTQYF | TGTGCCAGCAGCGGAACGATACTAGCGGGGAGCACAGATACGCAGTATTTT
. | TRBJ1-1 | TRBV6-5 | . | CASSRSQQGHSEAFF | TGTGCCAGCAGCCGATCCCAACAGGGCCACTCTGAAGCTTTCTTT
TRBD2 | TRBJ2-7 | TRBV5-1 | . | CASSPWTSGPDEQYF | TGCGCCAGCAGCCCATGGACTAGCGGACCTGACGAGCAGTACTTC